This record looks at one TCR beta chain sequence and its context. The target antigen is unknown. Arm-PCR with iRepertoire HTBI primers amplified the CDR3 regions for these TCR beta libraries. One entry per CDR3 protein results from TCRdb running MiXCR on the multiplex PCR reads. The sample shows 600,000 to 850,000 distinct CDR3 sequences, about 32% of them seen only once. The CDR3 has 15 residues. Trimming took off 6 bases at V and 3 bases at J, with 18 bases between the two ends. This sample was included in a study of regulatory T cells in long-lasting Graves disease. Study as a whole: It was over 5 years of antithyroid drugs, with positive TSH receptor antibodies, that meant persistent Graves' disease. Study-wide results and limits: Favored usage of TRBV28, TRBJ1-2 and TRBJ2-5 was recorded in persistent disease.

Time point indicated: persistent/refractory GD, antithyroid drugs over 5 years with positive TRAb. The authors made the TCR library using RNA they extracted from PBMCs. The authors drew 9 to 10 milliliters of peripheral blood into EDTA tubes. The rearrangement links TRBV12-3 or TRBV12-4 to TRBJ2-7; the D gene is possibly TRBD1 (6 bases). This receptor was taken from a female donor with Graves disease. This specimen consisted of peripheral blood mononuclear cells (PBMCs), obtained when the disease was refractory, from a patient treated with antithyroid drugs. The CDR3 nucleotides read TGTGCCAGCAGCGTAGAGGGGGACCCGAGCTACGAGCAGTACTTC. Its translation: CASSVEGDPSYEQYF.